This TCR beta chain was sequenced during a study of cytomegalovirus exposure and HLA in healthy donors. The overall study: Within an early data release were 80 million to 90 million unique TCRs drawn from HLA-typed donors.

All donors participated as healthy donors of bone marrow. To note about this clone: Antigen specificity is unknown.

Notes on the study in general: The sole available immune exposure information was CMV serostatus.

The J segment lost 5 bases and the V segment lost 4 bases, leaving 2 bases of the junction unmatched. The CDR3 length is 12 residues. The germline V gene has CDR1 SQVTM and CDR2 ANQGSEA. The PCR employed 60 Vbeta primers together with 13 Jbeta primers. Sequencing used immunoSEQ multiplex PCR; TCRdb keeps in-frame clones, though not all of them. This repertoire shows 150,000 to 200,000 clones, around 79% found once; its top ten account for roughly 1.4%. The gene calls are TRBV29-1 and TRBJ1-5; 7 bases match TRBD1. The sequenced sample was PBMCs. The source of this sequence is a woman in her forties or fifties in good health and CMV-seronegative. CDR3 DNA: TGCAGCGTTGTCACAGGGGATCAGCCCCAGCATTTT. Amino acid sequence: CSVVTGDQPQHF.